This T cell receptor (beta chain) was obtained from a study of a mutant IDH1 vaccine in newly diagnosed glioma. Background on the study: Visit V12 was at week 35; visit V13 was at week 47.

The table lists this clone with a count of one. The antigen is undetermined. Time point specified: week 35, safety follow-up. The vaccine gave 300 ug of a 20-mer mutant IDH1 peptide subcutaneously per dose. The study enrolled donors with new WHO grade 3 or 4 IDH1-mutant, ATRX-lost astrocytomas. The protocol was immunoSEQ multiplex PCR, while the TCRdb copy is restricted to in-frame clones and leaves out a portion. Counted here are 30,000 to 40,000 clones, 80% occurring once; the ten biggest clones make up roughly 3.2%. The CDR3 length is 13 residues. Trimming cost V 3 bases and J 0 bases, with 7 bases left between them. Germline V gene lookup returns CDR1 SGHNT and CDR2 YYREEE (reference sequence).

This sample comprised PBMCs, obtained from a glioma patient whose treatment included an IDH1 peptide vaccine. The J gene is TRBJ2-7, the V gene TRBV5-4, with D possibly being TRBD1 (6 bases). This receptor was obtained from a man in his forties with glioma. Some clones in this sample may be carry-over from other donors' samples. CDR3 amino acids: CASSWGPSYEQYF. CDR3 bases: TGTGCCAGCAGCTGGGGGCCCTCCTACGAGCAGTACTTC.